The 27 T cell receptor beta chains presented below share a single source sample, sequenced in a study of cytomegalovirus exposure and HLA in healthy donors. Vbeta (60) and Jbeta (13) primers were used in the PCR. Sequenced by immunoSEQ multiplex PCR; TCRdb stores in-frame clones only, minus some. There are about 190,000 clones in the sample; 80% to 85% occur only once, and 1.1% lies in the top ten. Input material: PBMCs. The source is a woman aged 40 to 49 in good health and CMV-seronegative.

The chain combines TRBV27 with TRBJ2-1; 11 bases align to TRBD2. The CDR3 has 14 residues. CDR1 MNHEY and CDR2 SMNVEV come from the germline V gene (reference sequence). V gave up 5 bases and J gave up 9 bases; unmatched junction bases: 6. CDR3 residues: CASSTSGRSSEQFF. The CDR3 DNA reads TGTGCCAGCAGTACTAGCGGGAGAAGTAGTGAGCAGTTCTTC.

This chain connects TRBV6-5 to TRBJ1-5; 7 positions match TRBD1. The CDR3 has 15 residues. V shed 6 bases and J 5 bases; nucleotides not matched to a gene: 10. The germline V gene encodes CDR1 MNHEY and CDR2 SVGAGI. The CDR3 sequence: CASRQTGVGDQPQHF. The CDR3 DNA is TGTGCCAGCAGACAAACAGGGGTTGGGGATCAGCCCCAGCATTTT.

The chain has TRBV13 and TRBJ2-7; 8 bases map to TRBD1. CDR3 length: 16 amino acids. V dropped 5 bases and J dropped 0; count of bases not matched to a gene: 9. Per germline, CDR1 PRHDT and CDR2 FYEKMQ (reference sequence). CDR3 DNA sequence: TGTGCCAGCAGCCGGGGACAGGTTGGACCCTCCTACGAGCAGTACGTC. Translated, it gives CASSRGQVGPSYEQYV.

CDR3 sequence reads: CASSYYRGGSYNEQFF. In nucleotides, the CDR3 is TGTGCCAGCAGCTACTACAGGGGTGGCTCCTACAATGAGCAGTTCTTC. This chain joins TRBV5-6 and TRBJ2-1; 7 bases line up with TRBD1. The CDR3 has 16 amino acids. The germline gives CDR1 SGHDT, CDR2 YYEEEE. The V and J ends lost 3 bases and 0 bases, in that order; junction bases with no gene match: 6.

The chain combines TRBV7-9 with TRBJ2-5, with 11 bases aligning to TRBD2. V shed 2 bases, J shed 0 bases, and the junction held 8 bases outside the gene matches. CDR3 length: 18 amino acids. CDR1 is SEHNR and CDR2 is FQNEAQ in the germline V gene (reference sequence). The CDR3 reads CASSLRLAGRTYQETQYF. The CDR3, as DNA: TGTGCCAGCAGCTTAAGACTAGCGGGAAGAACGTACCAAGAGACCCAGTACTTC.

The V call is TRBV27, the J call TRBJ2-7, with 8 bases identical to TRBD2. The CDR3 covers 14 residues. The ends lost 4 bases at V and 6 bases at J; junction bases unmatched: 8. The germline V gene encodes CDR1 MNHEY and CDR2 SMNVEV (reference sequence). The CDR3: CASSSPAGVSEQYF. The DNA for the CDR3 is TGTGCCAGCAGTTCCCCAGCGGGAGTCTCCGAGCAGTACTTC.

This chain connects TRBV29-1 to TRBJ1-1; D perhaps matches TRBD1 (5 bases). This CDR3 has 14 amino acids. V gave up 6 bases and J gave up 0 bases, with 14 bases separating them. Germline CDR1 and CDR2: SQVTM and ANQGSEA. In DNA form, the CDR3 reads TGCAGCGTCCGACTGCGGGGGGTGAACACTGAAGCTTTCTTT. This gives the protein CSVRLRGVNTEAFF.

CDR3 amino acids: CASSLAGSDTQYF. The CDR3 DNA reads as TGCGCCAGCAGTCTAGCGGGATCTGATACGCAGTATTTT. The chain has TRBV4-1 and TRBJ2-3; TRBD2 matches 9 bases. V lost 6 bases, J lost 6 bases, and 4 bases stayed unmatched. Germline loops: CDR1 MGHRA, CDR2 YSYEKL. This CDR3 region has 13 residues.

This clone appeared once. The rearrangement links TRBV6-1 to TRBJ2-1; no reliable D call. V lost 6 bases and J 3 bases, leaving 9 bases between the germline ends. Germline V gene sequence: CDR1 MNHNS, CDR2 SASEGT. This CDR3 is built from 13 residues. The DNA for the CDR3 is TGTGCCAGCAGCCCCTACCTCTACAATGAGCAGTTCTTC. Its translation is CASSPYLYNEQFF.

CDR3 in amino acids: CASSSAEARYGYTF. The CDR3 DNA sequence: TGTGCCAGCAGTTCGGCAGAAGCTAGGTATGGCTACACCTTC. This chain links TRBV28 with TRBJ1-2; no clear D. Trimming took 4 bases from V and 5 from J, leaving 14 bases between them. The CDR3 length is 14 residues. Germline values: CDR1 MDHEN, CDR2 SYDVKM.

CDR3 residues: CASSSPGVGGGYTF. DNA for the CDR3: TGTGCCAGCAGCTCCCCCGGGGTCGGGGGTGGCTACACCTTC. This chain connects TRBV5-6 to TRBJ1-2, with a weak D call TRBD1 (5 bases). The CDR3 sequence is 14 residues long. Germline V gene sequence: CDR1 SGHDT, CDR2 YYEEEE. Trimming left V 3 bases short and J 7 bases short, with 16 bases between.

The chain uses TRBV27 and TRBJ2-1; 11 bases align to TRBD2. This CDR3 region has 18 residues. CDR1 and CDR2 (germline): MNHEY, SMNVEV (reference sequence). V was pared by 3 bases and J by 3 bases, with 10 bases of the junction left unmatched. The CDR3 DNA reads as TGTGCCAGCAGTTTTGGCACTAGCGGGAGTCTGGTCTACAATGAGCAGTTCTTC. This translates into CASSFGTSGSLVYNEQFF.

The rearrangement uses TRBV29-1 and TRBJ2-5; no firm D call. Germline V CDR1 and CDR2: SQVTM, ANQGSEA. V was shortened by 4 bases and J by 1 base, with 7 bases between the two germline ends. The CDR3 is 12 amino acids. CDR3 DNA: TGCAGCGTTGTCCGTAGCCAAGAGACCCAGTACTTC. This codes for CSVVRSQETQYF.

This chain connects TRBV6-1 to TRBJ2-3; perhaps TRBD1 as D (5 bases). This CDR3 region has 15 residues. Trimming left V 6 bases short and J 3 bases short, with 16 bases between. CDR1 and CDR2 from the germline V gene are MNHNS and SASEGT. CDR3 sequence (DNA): TGTGCCAGCAGGCGTGGTCAGGGTGGGACAGATACGCAGTATTTT. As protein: CASRRGQGGTDTQYF.

The CDR3 sequence: CAWGGRPAVLTF. The CDR3, as DNA: TGTGCCTGGGGGGGCAGGCCTGCGGTCCTGACTTTC. The gene calls are TRBV30 and TRBJ2-6; D is possibly TRBD1 (6 bases). CDR3 size: 12 residues. Per germline, CDR1 GTSNPN and CDR2 SVGIG (reference sequence). Trimming took 5 bases from V and 13 from J, leaving 15 bases between them.

The CDR3 reads CASSLSARRPLHF. For the CDR3, the DNA is TGTGCCAGCAGTTTATCGGCGAGGAGACCCCTCCACTTT. This sequence joins TRBV28 and TRBJ1-6, with D unclear. Germline V gives CDR1 MDHEN, CDR2 SYDVKM. The CDR3 runs 13 residues. The germline V and J ends were trimmed by 1 base and 12 bases, with 10 bases remaining between them. Using reference TRBV28 and TRBJ1-6 for the parts outside the CDR3, the full variable domain is DVKVTQSSRYLVKRTGEKVFLECVQDMDHENMFWYRQDPGLGLRLIYFSYDVKMKEKGDIPEGYSVSREKKERFSLILESASTNQTSMYLCASSLSARRPLHFGNGTRLTVT.

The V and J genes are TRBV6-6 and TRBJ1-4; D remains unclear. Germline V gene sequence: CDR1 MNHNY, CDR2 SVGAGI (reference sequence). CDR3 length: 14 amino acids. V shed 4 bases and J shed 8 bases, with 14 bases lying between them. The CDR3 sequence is CASSSTDGWEKLFF. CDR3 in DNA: TGTGCCAGCAGTTCCACCGACGGGTGGGAAAAACTGTTTTTT.

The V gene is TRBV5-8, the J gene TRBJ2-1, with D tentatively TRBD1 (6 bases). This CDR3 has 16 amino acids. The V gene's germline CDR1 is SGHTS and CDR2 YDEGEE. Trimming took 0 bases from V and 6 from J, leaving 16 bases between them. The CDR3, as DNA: TGTGCCAGCAGCTTGGTTTTGCTGACAGGAATCAATGAGCAGTTCTTC. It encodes CASSLVLLTGINEQFF.

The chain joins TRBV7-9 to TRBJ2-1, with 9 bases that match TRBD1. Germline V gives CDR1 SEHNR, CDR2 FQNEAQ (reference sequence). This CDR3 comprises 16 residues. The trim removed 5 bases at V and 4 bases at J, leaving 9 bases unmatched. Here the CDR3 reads CASSPKRDRVYNEQFF. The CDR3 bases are TGTGCCAGCAGCCCGAAGCGGGACAGGGTATACAATGAGCAGTTCTTC.

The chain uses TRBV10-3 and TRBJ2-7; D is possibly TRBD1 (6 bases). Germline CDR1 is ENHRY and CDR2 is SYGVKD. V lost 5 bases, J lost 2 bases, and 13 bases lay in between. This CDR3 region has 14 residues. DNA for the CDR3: TGTGCCATCAGTTTGACAGGTTCTACCTACGAGCAGTACTTC. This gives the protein CAISLTGSTYEQYF.

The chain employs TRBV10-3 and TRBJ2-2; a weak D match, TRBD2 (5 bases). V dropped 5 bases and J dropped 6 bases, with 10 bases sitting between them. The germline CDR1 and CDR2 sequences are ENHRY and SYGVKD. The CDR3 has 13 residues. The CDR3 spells CAISYAGAGELFF. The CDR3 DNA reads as TGTGCCATCAGTTATGCGGGTGCCGGGGAGCTGTTTTTT.

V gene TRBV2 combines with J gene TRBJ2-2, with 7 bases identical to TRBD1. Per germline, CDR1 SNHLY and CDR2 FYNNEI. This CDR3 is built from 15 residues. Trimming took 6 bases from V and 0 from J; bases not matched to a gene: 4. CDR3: CASRGTDANTGELFF. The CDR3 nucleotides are TGTGCCAGCAGGGGGACAGACGCGAACACCGGGGAGCTGTTTTTT.

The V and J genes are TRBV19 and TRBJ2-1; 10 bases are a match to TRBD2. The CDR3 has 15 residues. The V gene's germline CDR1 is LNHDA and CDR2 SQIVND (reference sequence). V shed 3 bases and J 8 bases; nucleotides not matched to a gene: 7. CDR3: CASSMGLAGAHEQFF. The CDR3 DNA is TGTGCCAGTAGTATGGGCCTAGCGGGAGCCCATGAGCAGTTCTTC.

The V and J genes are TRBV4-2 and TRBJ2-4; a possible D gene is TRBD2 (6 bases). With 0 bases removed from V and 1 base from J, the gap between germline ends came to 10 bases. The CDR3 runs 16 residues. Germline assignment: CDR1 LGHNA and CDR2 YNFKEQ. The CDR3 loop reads CASSQDGGNAKNIQYF. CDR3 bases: TGTGCCAGCAGCCAAGACGGGGGAAATGCCAAAAACATTCAGTACTTC.

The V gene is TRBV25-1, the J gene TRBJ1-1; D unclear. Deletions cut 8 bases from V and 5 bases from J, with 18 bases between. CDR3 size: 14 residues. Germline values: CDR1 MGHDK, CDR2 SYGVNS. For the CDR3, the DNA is TGTGCCAGCCTCGCGCATGGGGAGTTAACTGAAGCTTTCTTT. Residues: CASLAHGELTEAFF.

CDR3 protein: CASSLNTGGVETQYF. CDR3 sequence (DNA): TGTGCCAGCAGCTTGAATACAGGGGGCGTAGAGACCCAGTACTTC. This chain joins TRBV5-4 and TRBJ2-5, with 9 nucleotides matching TRBD1. The CDR3 totals 15 residues. With V trimmed by 1 base and J by 4 bases, 5 bases remained unmatched. Per germline, CDR1 SGHNT and CDR2 YYREEE (reference sequence).

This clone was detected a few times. CDR3 loop: CASSGAGTGKDYGYTF. The CDR3 DNA reads as TGTGCCAGCAGTGGGGCCGGGACAGGGAAGGACTATGGCTACACCTTC. The chain joins TRBV5-4 to TRBJ1-2, with TRBD1 matching over 9 bases. Germline CDR1 SGHNT, CDR2 YYREEE (reference sequence). This CDR3 is built from 16 residues. V lost 5 bases and J lost 3; bases outside the gene matches: 11.